One and the same sample provided the 30 T cell receptor beta chains below, sequenced in a study of blood T cell repertoires in COVID-19. This table comes from immunoSEQ multiplex PCR, and its TCRdb copy is limited to in-frame clones, with some not included. The sample includes around 160,000 clones, approximately 90% of them seen just once. The sequenced material came from PBMCs or T cells enriched from blood (not recorded which). These receptors were obtained from a young woman with acute COVID-19.

The gene calls are TRBV10-3 and TRBJ2-5; D ambiguous. This CDR3 is 13 amino acids long. Germline CDR1 and CDR2: ENHRY and SYGVKD. V lost 6 bases, J lost 4 bases, and 12 bases lay in between. The CDR3 DNA reads as TGTGCCATCAGACCACGCCAGGCAGAGACCCAGTACTTC. Its translation is CAIRPRQAETQYF.

V is TRBV20-1 and J is TRBJ2-5; 7 nucleotides match TRBD1. The trim removed 7 bases at V and 5 bases at J, leaving 4 bases unmatched. CDR1 and CDR2 (germline): DFQATT, SNEGSKA (reference sequence). CDR3 length: 11 amino acids. The CDR3 region has the DNA TGCAGTGTCTCGGGACAGGAGACCCAGTACTTC. Protein product: CSVSGQETQYF.

This clone showed up just once. The chain employs TRBV5-5 and TRBJ2-7, with 8 bases that match TRBD2. This CDR3 contains 15 residues. With 0 bases clipped from V and 3 bases from J, the junction kept 5 bases outside the gene matches. CDR1 and CDR2 from the germline V gene are SGHKS and YYEKEE (reference sequence). The CDR3 DNA follows: TGTGCCAGCAGCTTGGGCGGGGGGAGACTCTACGAGCAGTACTTC. Translated: CASSLGGGRLYEQYF.

V is TRBV5-1 and J is TRBJ2-3, with 8 bases that match TRBD1. The CDR3 has 14 amino acids. With 5 bases clipped from V and 5 bases from J, the junction kept 7 bases outside the gene matches. The germline V gene has CDR1 SGHRS and CDR2 YFSETQ. The CDR3 DNA sequence: TGCGCCAGCAGACCCGACAGGGGAGGAGATACGCAGTATTTT. Translation: CASRPDRGGDTQYF. Variable domain in full (rest from reference TRBV5-1 and TRBJ2-3): KAGVTQTPRYLIKTRGQQVTLSCSPISGHRSVSWYQQTPGQGLQFLFEYFSETQRNKGNFPGRFSGRQFSNSRSEMNVSTLELGDSALYLCASRPDRGGDTQYFGPGTRLTVL.

This chain connects TRBV6-5 to TRBJ2-2; 10 bases map to TRBD1. Germline trimming cut 4 bases from V and 9 bases from J; bases unmatched to any gene: 5. CDR3 length: 14 residues. The germline gives CDR1 MNHEY, CDR2 SVGAGI. The DNA of the CDR3 is TGTGCCAGCAGTTGGGGACAGGGGATTCGGGAGCTGTTTTTT. Its protein is CASSWGQGIRELFF.

This clone was counted once. The chain links TRBV6-5 to TRBJ2-1; D perhaps matches TRBD2 (6 bases). The CDR3 has 14 amino acids. V was cut by 2 bases and J by 10 bases, with 15 bases left in between. Germline CDR1 MNHEY, CDR2 SVGAGI. CDR3 amino acids: CASSYGGAKNEQFF. The CDR3 DNA reads TGTGCCAGCAGTTACGGCGGGGCTAAAAACGAGCAGTTCTTC.

J is TRBJ1-1 and V is TRBV12-2; the table's TRBD1 call for D was not verified on the DNA. TRBV12-2 has pseudogene status. The CDR3 runs to 13 residues. The CDR3 DNA sequence: TGTGCAAGTCGCGATCGGACAGACACTGAAGCTTTCTTT. It encodes CASRDRTDTEAFF.

This clone was detected once. V is TRBV28 and J is TRBJ1-5, with TRBD1 matching 7 bases. The CDR3 is 12 amino acids. The V gene's germline CDR1 is MDHEN and CDR2 SYDVKM. V shed 6 bases and J 9 bases; nucleotides not matched to a gene: 5. The CDR3, as DNA: TGTGCCAGCAGAGACAGGGAGCCGCCCCAGCATTTT. Translated: CASRDREPPQHF.

V and J are TRBV4-3 and TRBJ2-1; D perhaps matches TRBD2 (6 bases). Trimming took 0 bases from V and 2 from J, leaving 14 bases between them. In germline, CDR1 is LGHNA, CDR2 YSLEER. This CDR3 has 17 amino acids. This CDR3 reads CASSQDLPGLTYNEQFF. The CDR3 bases are TGCGCCAGCAGCCAAGATCTACCGGGACTTACCTACAATGAGCAGTTCTTC.

The V gene is TRBV28, the J gene TRBJ1-2; tentatively, D is TRBD1 (6 bases). Germline V gene lookup returns CDR1 MDHEN and CDR2 SYDVKM. V was clipped by 7 bases and J by 5 bases, with 20 bases between them. The CDR3 runs to 15 residues. The CDR3 bases are TGTGCCAGCACCCCGTGGGACACCCGAGGATATGGCTACACCTTC. Translated, it gives CASTPWDTRGYGYTF.

The chain couples TRBV28 to TRBJ2-3; 9 positions match TRBD2. Germline V gene data show CDR1 as MDHEN and CDR2 as SYDVKM. The CDR3 totals 16 residues. V dropped 4 bases and J dropped 4; count of bases not matched to a gene: 9. CDR3 bases: TGTGCCAGCAGTTCCCCTGTAGCGGGAGTGTCAGATACGCAGTATTTT. It specifies CASSSPVAGVSDTQYF.

The chain recombines TRBV7-6 with TRBJ2-3; D gene uncertain. The CDR3 has 12 residues. Trimming removed 4 bases at V and 4 bases at J, with 6 bases between. Looked up from germline, CDR1 is SGHVS and CDR2 is FNYEAQ. This CDR3 is CASSSRSDTQYF. CDR3 nucleotides: TGTGCCAGCAGCTCCAGGTCAGATACGCAGTATTTT.

The rearrangement links TRBV3-1 (or the pseudogene TRBV3-2) to TRBJ2-7; D ambiguous. The germline V gene encodes CDR1 LGHDT and CDR2 YNNKEL (reference sequence). The CDR3 sequence is 14 residues long. The ends were cut back, 0 bases at V and 0 bases at J, with 6 bases in the middle. This chain's CDR3 is CASSQETYSYEQYF. The CDR3 nucleotides read TGTGCCAGCAGCCAAGAGACATACTCCTACGAGCAGTACTTC.

The chain employs TRBV7-8 and TRBJ1-4, with TRBD1 matching over 7 bases. This CDR3 region has 13 residues. Germline CDR1 SGHVS, CDR2 FQNEAQ. Trimming cost V 4 bases and J 7 bases; bases outside gene matches: 3. This CDR3 reads CASSSGTVEKLFF. The DNA for the CDR3 is TGTGCCAGCAGCTCCGGGACAGTTGAAAAACTGTTTTTT.

The V call is TRBV29-1, the J call TRBJ1-2; 9 bases are a match to TRBD1. V lost 6 bases to trimming and J lost 3 bases; unmatched junction nucleotides: 5. The CDR3 has 13 amino acids. Germline V lookup: CDR1 SQVTM, CDR2 ANQGSEA. In DNA, the CDR3 is TGCAGCGTAGGGGACAGGGCCCACTATGGCTACACCTTC. As protein: CSVGDRAHYGYTF.

V usage is TRBV7-2 and J usage is TRBJ2-1; the match to TRBD2 covers 14 bases. Losses at the gene ends were 4 bases for V and 9 bases for J; bases not matched to a gene: 11. CDR1 and CDR2 from the germline V gene are SGHTA and FQGNSA. CDR3 length: 17 residues. DNA of the CDR3: TGTGCCAGCAGCTCATTTCCGGGACTAGCGGGAGCGATTGAGCAGTTCTTC. Protein: CASSSFPGLAGAIEQFF.

V is TRBV13 and J is TRBJ2-2; D ambiguous. Germline loops: CDR1 PRHDT, CDR2 FYEKMQ (reference sequence). V lost 1 base, J lost 6 bases, and 9 bases lay in between. This CDR3 contains 14 residues. CDR3 sequence (DNA): TGTGCCAGCAGCTTAGACAGTCTCCCCGGGGAGCTGTTTTTT. Translating gives CASSLDSLPGELFF.

V usage is TRBV5-1 and J usage is TRBJ1-3, with TRBD1 matching 7 bases. The CDR3 loop spans 16 amino acids. With 3 bases clipped from V and 2 bases from J, the junction kept 8 bases outside the gene matches. Germline lookup yields CDR1 SGHRS and CDR2 YFSETQ. CDR3: CASSSTDRLPGNTIYF. In nucleotides, the CDR3 is TGCGCCAGCAGCTCGACGGACAGGCTCCCTGGAAACACCATATATTTT.

The CDR3 DNA sequence: TGTGCCAGCAGCGTTGGGGCAGGGGGGATCTACGAGCAGTACTTC. Translated, it gives CASSVGAGGIYEQYF. This sequence joins TRBV9 and TRBJ2-7, with D possibly matching TRBD1 (7 bases). V was cut by 2 bases and J by 3 bases, with 15 bases left in between. The CDR3 is 15 amino acids. Germline CDR1 SGDLS, CDR2 YYNGEE.

The chain combines TRBV4-3 with TRBJ2-7, with 8 bases aligning to TRBD1. This CDR3 is 16 amino acids long. The ends lost 0 bases at V and 3 bases at J; junction bases unmatched: 7. CDR1 and CDR2 (germline): LGHNA, YSLEER. DNA of the CDR3: TGCGCCAGCAGCCAAGAGAACACGGGACAGGACTACGAGCAGTACTTC. Protein product: CASSQENTGQDYEQYF.

This chain uses TRBV10-3 with TRBJ2-1; TRBD1 matches at 9 bases. Germline V gene lookup returns CDR1 ENHRY and CDR2 SYGVKD. The CDR3 has 15 residues. Germline trimming cut 7 bases from V and 2 bases from J; bases unmatched to any gene: 6. The CDR3: CAINEQGAAYNEQFF. In nucleotides, the CDR3 is TGTGCCATCAACGAACAGGGGGCAGCCTACAATGAGCAGTTCTTC.

This rearrangement joins TRBV7-2 to TRBJ2-5, with TRBD2 identical over 7 bases. Losses at the gene ends were 6 bases for V and 6 bases for J; bases not matched to a gene: 10. The germline CDR1 and CDR2 sequences are SGHTA and FQGNSA. The CDR3 loop spans 14 amino acids. CDR3 nucleotides: TGTGCCAGCAGTATAACGGGGGGTGATCAGACCCAGTACTTC. Amino acid sequence: CASSITGGDQTQYF. Full variable domain (missing parts from reference TRBV7-2 and TRBJ2-5): GAGVSQSPSNKVTEKGKDVELRCDPISGHTALYWYRQSLGQGLEFLIYFQGNSAPDKSGLPSDRFSAERTGGSVSTLTIQRTQQEDSAVYLCASSITGGDQTQYFGPGTRLLVL.

The chain is built from TRBV19 and TRBJ2-5; 11 bases fit TRBD2. J lost 6 bases, V lost 7 bases, and 13 bases had no gene match. The germline CDR1 and CDR2 sequences are LNHDA and SQIVND (reference sequence). CDR3 length: 16 amino acids. CDR3 protein: CASKSMLTSGSQTQYF. In DNA, the CDR3 is TGTGCCAGTAAGTCGATGCTCACTAGCGGGAGTCAGACCCAGTACTTC.

The V call is TRBV27, the J call TRBJ2-7; 8 bases map to TRBD1. The CDR3 extends over 14 amino acids. Germline CDR1 MNHEY, CDR2 SMNVEV (reference sequence). V dropped 5 bases and J dropped 4; count of bases not matched to a gene: 7. DNA for the CDR3: TGTGCCAGCAGTCCACTCGGACAGGGTTACGAGCAGTACTTC. It specifies CASSPLGQGYEQYF.

V gene TRBV5-1 combines with J gene TRBJ2-3; 12 bases align to TRBD2. V lost 5 bases and J lost 3; bases outside the gene matches: 1. The CDR3 runs 14 residues. Germline V gene lookup returns CDR1 SGHRS and CDR2 YFSETQ. In DNA form, the CDR3 reads TGCGCCAGCAGGACTAGCGGGAGAACAGATACGCAGTATTTT. Its translation is CASRTSGRTDTQYF.

V gene TRBV2 combines with J gene TRBJ2-1; D remains ambiguous. Germline CDR1 is SNHLY and CDR2 is FYNNEI. Between the trimmed V and J ends, which lost 0 bases and 10 bases, there was a span of 10 bases. The CDR3 consists of 13 residues. CDR3 coding DNA: TGTGCCAGCAGTGAAGCCCTAGGTCGCGAGCAGTTCTTC. It is translated as CASSEALGREQFF.

This clone was seen just once. J is TRBJ2-5 and V is TRBV7-2, with 10 bases fitting TRBD2. CDR1 is SGHTA and CDR2 is FQGNSA in the germline V gene. This CDR3 comprises 16 residues. With V trimmed by 2 bases and J by 5 bases, 8 bases remained unmatched. The chain's CDR3 is CASSLTASGSAETQYF. As DNA, the CDR3 is TGTGCCAGCAGCTTAACTGCTAGCGGGAGCGCGGAGACCCAGTACTTC.

The rearrangement links TRBV5-1 to TRBJ2-5; TRBD1 might be the D (5 bases). V lost 5 bases and J lost 7, with 18 bases in between. The germline V gene has CDR1 SGHRS and CDR2 YFSETQ. This CDR3 contains 14 residues. The CDR3 region is CASRIADTTGTQYF. CDR3 bases: TGCGCCAGCAGAATCGCGGACACGACGGGGACCCAGTACTTC.

The chain is built from TRBV28 and TRBJ1-1; D call uncertain. Germline lookup yields CDR1 MDHEN and CDR2 SYDVKM. The CDR3 is made up of 12 amino acids. V was cut by 3 bases and J by 7 bases, with 9 bases left in between. The CDR3, as DNA: TGTGCCAGCAGTTTCCCGGCGGGTGAAGCTTTCTTT. Translated: CASSFPAGEAFF.

The chain employs TRBV28 and TRBJ1-2, with D maybe TRBD1 (5 bases). The CDR3 covers 15 residues. Germline V gives CDR1 MDHEN, CDR2 SYDVKM. V was trimmed by 4 bases and J by 4 bases, leaving 16 bases between them. The CDR3 loop is CASSSIGEDTYGYTF. The CDR3 bases are TGTGCCAGCAGTTCTATAGGGGAGGATACCTATGGCTACACCTTC.